The T cell receptor beta chain under discussion was sequenced for a study of cytomegalovirus exposure and HLA in healthy donors (dated by TCRdb to 2015 to 2018). For context, the study as a whole: According to an earlier analysis of around 600 of the donors, about 179 million T cells yielded over 90 million unique TCR beta sequences and about 300 Gb of sequence data. Every repertoire in the discovery cohort had been generated on one and the same sequencing platform. Among some 400 genotyped donors of the cohort, an average of approximately 240,000 unique TCR beta nucleotide sequences was sequenced per donor, of which about 18% were non-productive. To predict cytomegalovirus infection status, the study brought together high-throughput TCR immunosequencing, statistical association of individual TCRs with disease status, and machine learning. Using immunosequencing, the study profiled T cell repertoires from fewer than 700 subjects and related those repertoires to cytomegalovirus serostatus. To decide whether each TCR beta V gene segment behaved as functional or pseudogenic, an earlier analysis of 587 of the donors relied on high-throughput TCR beta sequencing. A later genetic analysis used genome-wide SNP genotypes for about 65% of the roughly 700 donors, treating that subset as a discovery cohort. Donor age, sex, ethnicity and CMV serostatus were compiled together with the repertoire data. A later analysis re-examined previously published TCR beta repertoires from roughly 650 donors and added high-resolution HLA genotyping to investigate patterns of TCR occurrence. Of the 350 to 400 genotyped donors, around 81% fell in the genetic ancestry cluster associated with self-reported Caucasian donors. Four to six DR-DQ haplotypes were handled as single units for association and clustering, since linkage in the cohort was strong. Along with the approximately 670-subject first cohort, a separate validation cohort of over a hundred different subjects was used. HLA typing included class I and class II loci at four-digit resolution. The study was designed to test whether signatures of past pathogen exposure could be identified by cataloging public T cell receptors. The number of donors typed differed by locus, with 629-630 for A, B, C, DRB1 and DQB1, roughly 520 for DQA1, over 600 for DPA1, and some 450 for DPB1. Approximately 310 gigabases of sequencing data and tens of millions of unique TCR sequences were included in an early release covering around 600 HLA-typed donors. In the later analysis, no new phenotypic data were used to find candidate immune exposures; instead, reliance was placed on TCR beta sequences and their occurrence across donors. What the authors observed across the whole study: In a later analysis, HLA-associated TCR beta chains showed more clonal expansion and lower generation probabilities than non-associated chains that were equally common. V-gene and J-gene trimming of TCR beta chains was associated with a missense DCLRE1C variant in a later genetic analysis, and the association was replicated in an independent cohort. A later analysis reported that several top co-occurrence clusters appeared linked to parvovirus B19, influenza, CMV and Epstein-Barr virus. In vitro tests confirmed that a few of the cytomegalovirus-associated TCR beta chains recognize cytomegalovirus antigens. For the cohort, immune exposure information was limited to CMV serostatus. It was suggested by the authors that the approach could potentially be generalized to other disease states and immunological phenotypes. The sequencing pipeline was judged likely to have produced a cluster of highly shared sequence variants as a technical artifact. A further reported finding was that TCR beta sequences accurately predicted the HLA-A and HLA-B alleles for most subjects in the first cohort. The 87-base-pair reads could not distinguish some IMGT-functional V segments, including TRBV6-2 and TRBV6-3, so those segments were excluded. The presence/absence analyses assumed that sequencing depth was roughly uniform across donors, and that assumption may not be true. HLA typing was unavailable for some donors at each locus, so association tests used only the typed subset. In a later analysis, TCR association rates were found to vary across HLA loci, with the most associated TCRs seen for DRB1 alleles and the fewest for HLA-C alleles. In an earlier analysis of under 600 of the donors, most TCR beta V segments were observed in productive rearrangements about 87% or about 30% of the time, broadly matching IMGT annotations. Most TCR sequences were observed very rarely across donors, whereas some public TCRs were present in many individuals. This cohort had only TCR beta chains sequenced, and the lack of alpha or paired-chain data limited which features could be detected. A total of about 150 TCR beta chains were listed by the study as associated with cytomegalovirus. In a later genetic analysis, fewer N-insertions in productive TCRs were reported among donors in an Asian-associated ancestry cluster than the approximately 670-donor mean. Linkage disequilibrium might explain the correlated functional status among segregating V segments, but an unknown experimental factor could not be excluded. Strong co-occurrence of HLA alleles, especially DR and DQ, made assigning TCR associations to individual alleles difficult. Around 16 rarely observed V segments, including chromosome 9 orphons, were excluded from the earlier analysis of several hundred of the donors because counts were too low. The classifier was reported to diagnose cytomegalovirus status with high specificity and sensitivity in both the original cohort and the validation cohort. According to a later analysis, most CMV-associated TCR beta chains appeared to be HLA-restricted, and the HLA associations seemed to be driven largely by CMV exposure. Specific HLA alleles were associated with roughly 16,000 TCR beta sequences at a false discovery rate of 0.05 in a later analysis.

Notes on this clone: What this receptor recognizes is not known.

The protocol used for the library was the immunoSEQ multiplex PCR assay. The multiplex PCR relied on a mix of 60 forward primers for TCR Vbeta segments and 13 reverse primers for TCR Jbeta segments. A multiplex PCR assay on genomic DNA amplified the CDR3 region of rearranged TCR beta genes. On the Illumina HiSeq System, the amplified TCR beta libraries were sequenced as 87-base-pair reads. Under the source paper's analysis protocol: In a later analysis, 77 million or so unique TCR beta chains were counted across the 666 repertoires, and roughly 10 million of these chains were shared by at least two donors. Raw reads were error-corrected and collapsed into unique sequences by a nearest-neighbor algorithm in which closely related sequences were merged to remove PCR and sequencing errors. To assign V, D and J gene segments, CDR3 sequences were aligned to IMGT reference sequences. For a sequence to be retained, a match of at least six nucleotides to both a V gene segment and a J gene segment was required. A rearrangement counted as productive if the CDR3 had no stop codons and remained in frame with V and J, and every other rearrangement counted as non-productive. CDR3 was defined according to IMGT convention as the region running from the second conserved V-encoded cysteine to the conserved J-encoded phenylalanine. The earlier analysis of about 590 of the donors excluded sequences that lacked an unambiguous match to a single V gene segment. In an earlier analysis of a few hundred of the donors, V segments were called functional above 56.7% productive rearrangements and were called segregating when the between-donor standard deviation exceeded 5%. A statistical classification framework was developed to diagnose cytomegalovirus status using the catalog of TCR beta chain sequences. In a later analysis, V and J genes were assigned by comparing TCR nucleotide sequences against IMGT/GENE-DB human TR gene sequences. A later analysis assigned CDR3 sequences and most-parsimonious VDJ recombination scenarios with the TCRdist pipeline. A later analysis defined each TCR beta chain by its CDR3 amino acid sequence plus V-gene family, and excluded reads lacking a unique V-gene family. A later analysis removed 550 to 700 highly shared, low-generation-probability nucleotide sequences to deal with suspected cross-contamination and a sequencing artifact. In a later analysis, a clonal expansion index was calculated for each public chain from normalized within-repertoire ranks of inferred template counts. In a later analysis, generation probabilities were computed with a VDJ recombination model fitted to out-of-frame rearrangements, and the resulting probabilities were checked against IGoR. In a later analysis, TCR-TCR, TCR-HLA and TCR-CMV co-occurrence was scored with hypergeometric tests, and a repertoire-size bias correction was applied to TCR pairs. In a later analysis, false discovery rates were estimated by permuting HLA or CMV assignments 20 times. In a later analysis, co-occurring TCRs were grouped using DBSCAN, and TCRdist sequence similarity was added for clustering within HLA-allele-positive subsets. Repertoires with fewer than 30,000 or more than 120,000 public chains were left out of co-occurrence clustering, as were a few repertoires with anomalous nucleotide sharing. Sourced from immuneACCESS, this table was stored by TCRdb with only in-frame sequences that have V and J called. A share of the clones is absent; for the studies checked, an unresolved V gene accounts for under half, and the remainder has no known explanation. D and trimming come from the DNA, and the V and J calls and clone size come from that table. The sample's own table lists about 160,000 clones. Jointly, the top ten make up over 1% of the sample.

The cohort comprised fewer than 750 healthy bone marrow donors. Cohort members were all nominally healthy when sampled, although unrecorded immune exposures were likely present. The donor tested CMV seronegative and was one of the 352 seronegative cohort members. Each donor provided a peripheral blood sample, and peripheral blood mononuclear cells were used for TCR beta sequencing. Genomic DNA was extracted from the blood cell samples with the Qiagen DNeasy Blood Extraction Kit. Including the terminal cysteine and phenylalanine, the CDR3 comprises 16 residues. Only the CDR3 part of the read is kept: 48 bases, read in frame from the first base. CDR1 is given as SSHAT and CDR2 as FNYEAQ, both from the germline V gene (reference sequence). V is clipped by 2 bases and J by 1 base, and the sequence between their germline boundaries is 11 bases long.

Sequences were obtained from PBMCs. This clonotype was obtained from a woman aged 55-70 years in good health and CMV-seronegative. The sequence links TRBV7-7 to TRBJ2-2, with TRBD2 perhaps the D gene, on 5 matching bases. The DNA is as follows: TGTGCCAGCAGCTTACTCTCGGGGTTGAACACCGGGGAGCTGTTTTTT. It is translated as CASSLLSGLNTGELFF.